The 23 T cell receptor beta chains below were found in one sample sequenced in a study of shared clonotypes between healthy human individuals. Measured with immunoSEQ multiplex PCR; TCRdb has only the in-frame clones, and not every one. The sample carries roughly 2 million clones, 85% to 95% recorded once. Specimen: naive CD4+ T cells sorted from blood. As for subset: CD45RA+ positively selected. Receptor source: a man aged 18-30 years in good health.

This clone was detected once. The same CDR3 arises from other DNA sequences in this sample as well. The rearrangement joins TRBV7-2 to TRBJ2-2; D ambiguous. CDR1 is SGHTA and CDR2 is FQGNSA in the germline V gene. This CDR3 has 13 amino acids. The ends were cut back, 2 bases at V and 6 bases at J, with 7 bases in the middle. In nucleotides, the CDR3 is TGTGCCAGCAGCTTACAAGGCGCCGGGGAGCTGTTTTTT. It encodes CASSLQGAGELFF.

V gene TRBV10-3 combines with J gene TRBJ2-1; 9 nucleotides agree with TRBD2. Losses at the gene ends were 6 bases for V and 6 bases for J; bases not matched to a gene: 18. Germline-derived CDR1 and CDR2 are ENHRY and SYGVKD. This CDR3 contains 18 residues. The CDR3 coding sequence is TGTGCCATCAGCGACGCACCGGGACTAGCATCTGTAGGCAATGAGCAGTTCTTC. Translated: CAISDAPGLASVGNEQFF.

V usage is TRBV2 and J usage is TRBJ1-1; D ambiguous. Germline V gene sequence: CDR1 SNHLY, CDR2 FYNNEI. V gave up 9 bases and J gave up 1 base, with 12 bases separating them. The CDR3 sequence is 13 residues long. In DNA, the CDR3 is TGTGCCAGTGCCTCAGTGGGGAACACTGAAGCTTTCTTT. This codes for CASASVGNTEAFF. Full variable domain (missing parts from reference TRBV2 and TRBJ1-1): EPEVTQTPSHQVTQMGQEVILRCVPISNHLYFYWYRQILGQKVEFLVSFYNNEISEKSEIFDDQFSVERPDGSNFTLKIRSTKLEDSAMYFCASASVGNTEAFFGQGTRLTVV.

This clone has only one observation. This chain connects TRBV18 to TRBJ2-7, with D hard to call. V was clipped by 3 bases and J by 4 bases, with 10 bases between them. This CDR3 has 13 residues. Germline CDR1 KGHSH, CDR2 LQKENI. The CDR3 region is CASSPSQQYEQYF. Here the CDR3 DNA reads TGTGCCAGCTCACCGTCCCAGCAATACGAGCAGTACTTC.

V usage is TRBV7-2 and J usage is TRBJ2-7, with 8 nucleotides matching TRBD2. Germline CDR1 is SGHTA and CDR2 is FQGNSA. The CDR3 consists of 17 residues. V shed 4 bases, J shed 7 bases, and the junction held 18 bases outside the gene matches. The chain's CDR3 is CASSSILVGLGTREQYF. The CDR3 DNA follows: TGTGCCAGCAGCTCCATCCTGGTGGGACTGGGGACTAGGGAGCAGTACTTC. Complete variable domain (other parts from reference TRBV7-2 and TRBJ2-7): GAGVSQSPSNKVTEKGKDVELRCDPISGHTALYWYRQSLGQGLEFLIYFQGNSAPDKSGLPSDRFSAERTGGSVSTLTIQRTQQEDSAVYLCASSSILVGLGTREQYFGPGTRLTVT.

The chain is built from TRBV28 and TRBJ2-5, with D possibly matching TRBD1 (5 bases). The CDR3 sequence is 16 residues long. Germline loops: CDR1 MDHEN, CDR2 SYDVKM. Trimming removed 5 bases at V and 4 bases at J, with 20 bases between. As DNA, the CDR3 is TGTGCCAGCAGTGCCACAGGAAAAGGGGTGTCAGAGACCCAGTACTTC. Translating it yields CASSATGKGVSETQYF.

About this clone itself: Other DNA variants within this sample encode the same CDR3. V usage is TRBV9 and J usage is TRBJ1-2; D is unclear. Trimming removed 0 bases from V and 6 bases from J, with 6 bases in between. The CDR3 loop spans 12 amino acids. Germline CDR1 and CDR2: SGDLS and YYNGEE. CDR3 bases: TGTGCCAGCAGCGTAGATGGCAATGGCTACACCTTC. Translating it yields CASSVDGNGYTF. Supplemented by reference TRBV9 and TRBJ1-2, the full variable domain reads DSGVTQTPKHLITATGQRVTLRCSPRSGDLSVYWYQQSLDQGLQFLIQYYNGEERAKGNILERFSAQQFPDLHSELNLSSLELGDSALYFCASSVDGNGYTFGSGTRLTVV.

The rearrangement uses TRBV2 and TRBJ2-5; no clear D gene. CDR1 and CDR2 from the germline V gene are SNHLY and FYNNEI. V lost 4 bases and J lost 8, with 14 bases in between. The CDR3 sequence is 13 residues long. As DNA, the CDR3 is TGTGCCAGCAGTGCGGACGCAGTAGGAACCCAGTACTTC. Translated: CASSADAVGTQYF.

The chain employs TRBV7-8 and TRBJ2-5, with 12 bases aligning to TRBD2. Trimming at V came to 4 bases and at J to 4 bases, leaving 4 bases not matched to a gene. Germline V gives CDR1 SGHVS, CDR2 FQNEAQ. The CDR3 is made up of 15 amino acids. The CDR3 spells CASSYQGLAGETQYF. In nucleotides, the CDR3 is TGTGCCAGCAGCTACCAGGGACTAGCGGGAGAGACCCAGTACTTC.

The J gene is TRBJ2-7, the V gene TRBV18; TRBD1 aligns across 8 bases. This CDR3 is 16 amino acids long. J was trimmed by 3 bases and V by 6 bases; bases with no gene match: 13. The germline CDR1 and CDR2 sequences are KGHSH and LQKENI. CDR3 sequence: CASSPPGGGGYYEQYF. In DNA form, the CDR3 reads TGTGCCAGCTCCCCTCCAGGGGGCGGAGGGTACTACGAGCAGTACTTC.

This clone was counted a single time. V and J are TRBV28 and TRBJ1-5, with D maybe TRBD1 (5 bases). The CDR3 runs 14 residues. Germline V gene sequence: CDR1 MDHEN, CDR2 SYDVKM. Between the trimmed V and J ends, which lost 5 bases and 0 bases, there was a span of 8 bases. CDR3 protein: CASSKGYSNQPQHF. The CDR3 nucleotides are TGTGCCAGCAGTAAGGGGTATAGCAATCAGCCCCAGCATTTT. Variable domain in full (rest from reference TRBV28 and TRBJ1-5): DVKVTQSSRYLVKRTGEKVFLECVQDMDHENMFWYRQDPGLGLRLIYFSYDVKMKEKGDIPEGYSVSREKKERFSLILESASTNQTSMYLCASSKGYSNQPQHFGDGTRLSIL.

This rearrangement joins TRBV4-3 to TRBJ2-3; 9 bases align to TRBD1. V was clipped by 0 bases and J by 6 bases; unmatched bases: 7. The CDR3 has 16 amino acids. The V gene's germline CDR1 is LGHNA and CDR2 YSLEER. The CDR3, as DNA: TGCGCCAGCAGCCAAGACAGGACAGGGGTTATGGATACGCAGTATTTT. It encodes CASSQDRTGVMDTQYF.

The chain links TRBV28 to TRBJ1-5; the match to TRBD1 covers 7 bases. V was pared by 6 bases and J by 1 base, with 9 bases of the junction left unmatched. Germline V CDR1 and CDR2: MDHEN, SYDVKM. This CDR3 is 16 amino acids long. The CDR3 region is CASSILGQASNQPQHF. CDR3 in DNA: TGTGCCAGCAGCATCCTTGGACAGGCGAGCAATCAGCCCCAGCATTTT. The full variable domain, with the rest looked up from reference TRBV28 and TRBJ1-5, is DVKVTQSSRYLVKRTGEKVFLECVQDMDHENMFWYRQDPGLGLRLIYFSYDVKMKEKGDIPEGYSVSREKKERFSLILESASTNQTSMYLCASSILGQASNQPQHFGDGTRLSIL.

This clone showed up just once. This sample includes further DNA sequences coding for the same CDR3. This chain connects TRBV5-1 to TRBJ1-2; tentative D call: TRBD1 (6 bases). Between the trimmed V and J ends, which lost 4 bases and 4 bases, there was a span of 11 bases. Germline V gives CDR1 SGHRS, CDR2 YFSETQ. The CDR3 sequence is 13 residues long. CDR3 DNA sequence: TGCGCCAGCAGCCCCGGACAGATCTATGGCTACACCTTC. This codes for CASSPGQIYGYTF.

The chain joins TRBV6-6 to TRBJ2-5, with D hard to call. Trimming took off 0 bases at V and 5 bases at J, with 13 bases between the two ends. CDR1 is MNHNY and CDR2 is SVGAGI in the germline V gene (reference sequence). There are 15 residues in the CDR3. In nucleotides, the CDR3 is TGTGCCAGCAGTTACTCGTTAGGGATATCCGAGACCCAGTACTTC. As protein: CASSYSLGISETQYF.

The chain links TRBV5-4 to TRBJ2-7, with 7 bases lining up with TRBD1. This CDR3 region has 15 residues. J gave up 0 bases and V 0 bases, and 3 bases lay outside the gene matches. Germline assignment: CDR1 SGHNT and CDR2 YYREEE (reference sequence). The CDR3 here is CASSLGQGPSYEQYF. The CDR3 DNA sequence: TGTGCCAGCAGCTTGGGACAGGGACCCTCCTACGAGCAGTACTTC.

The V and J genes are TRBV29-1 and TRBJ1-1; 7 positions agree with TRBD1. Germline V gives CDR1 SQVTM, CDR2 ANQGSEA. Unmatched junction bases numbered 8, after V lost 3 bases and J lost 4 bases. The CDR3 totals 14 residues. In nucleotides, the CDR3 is TGCAGCGTTGAGGAGACAGGGAGGAGCACTGAAGCTTTCTTT. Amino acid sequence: CSVEETGRSTEAFF.

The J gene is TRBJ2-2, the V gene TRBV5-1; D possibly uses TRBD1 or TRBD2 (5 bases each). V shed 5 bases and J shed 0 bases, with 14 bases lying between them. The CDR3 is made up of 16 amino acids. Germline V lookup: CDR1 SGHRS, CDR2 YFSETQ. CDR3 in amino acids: CASRVPGTANTGELFF. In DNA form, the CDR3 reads TGCGCCAGCAGAGTACCTGGGACGGCGAACACCGGGGAGCTGTTTTTT.

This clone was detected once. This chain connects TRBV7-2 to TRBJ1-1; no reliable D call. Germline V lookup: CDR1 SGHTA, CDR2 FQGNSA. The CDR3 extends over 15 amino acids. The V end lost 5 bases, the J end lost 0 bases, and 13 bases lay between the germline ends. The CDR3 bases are TGTGCCAGCAGCCAAACGGGTTGGGTGAACACTGAAGCTTTCTTT. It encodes CASSQTGWVNTEAFF.

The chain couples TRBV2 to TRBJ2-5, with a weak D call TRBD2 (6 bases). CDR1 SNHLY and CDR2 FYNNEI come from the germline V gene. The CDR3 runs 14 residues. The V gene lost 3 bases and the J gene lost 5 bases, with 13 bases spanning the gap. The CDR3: CASSDERADETQYF. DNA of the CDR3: TGTGCCAGCAGTGACGAGCGGGCCGACGAGACCCAGTACTTC.

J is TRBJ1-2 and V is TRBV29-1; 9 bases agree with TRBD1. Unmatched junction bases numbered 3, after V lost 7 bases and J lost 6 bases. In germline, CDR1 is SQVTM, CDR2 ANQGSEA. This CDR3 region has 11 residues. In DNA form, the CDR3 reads TGCAGCGCCGGGACAGGGCATGGCTACACCTTC. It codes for CSAGTGHGYTF. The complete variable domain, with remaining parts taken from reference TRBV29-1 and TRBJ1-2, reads SAVISQKPSRDICQRGTSLTIQCQVDSQVTMMFWYRQQPGQSLTLIATANQGSEATYESGFVIDKFPISRPNLTFSTLTVSNMSPEDSSIYLCSAGTGHGYTFGSGTRLTVV.

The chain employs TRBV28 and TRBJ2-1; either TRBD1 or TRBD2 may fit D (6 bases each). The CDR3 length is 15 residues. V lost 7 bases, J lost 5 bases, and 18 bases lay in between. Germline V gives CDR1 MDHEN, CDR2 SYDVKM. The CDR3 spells CASKKRGALDNEQFF. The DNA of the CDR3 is TGTGCCAGCAAAAAAAGGGGGGCGCTGGACAATGAGCAGTTCTTC.

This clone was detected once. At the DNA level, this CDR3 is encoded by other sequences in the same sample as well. The CDR3 region is CASSPTNNEQFF. The CDR3, as DNA: TGTGCCAGCAGCCCTACCAACAATGAGCAGTTCTTC. The V and J genes are TRBV6-5 and TRBJ2-1; D gene unclear. The V end was cut by 6 bases, the J end by 5 bases, with 8 bases between. Germline CDR1 MNHEY, CDR2 SVGAGI. The CDR3 runs 12 residues.